This note documents a single T cell receptor beta chain sequence. Its antigen target is currently unknown. Base qualities were left out, and no much larger clone turns up one base away. The immunoSEQ Assay, a bias-controlled multiplex PCR, was used to amplify TCRbeta CDR3 regions from genomic DNA. As for the authors' bioinformatics: Nucleated cell counts per sample were estimated from amplification of reference gene primers within the assay. To quantify the absolute abundance of each unique TCRbeta CDR3 rearrangement, sequence reads were collapsed and filtered. For each sample, productive Simpson clonality was calculated as the square root of Simpson's diversity index over productive rearrangements. TCRdb provides this immuneACCESS table in a form limited to in-frame rearrangements. Some clones are lacking; in checked studies, under half of them reflect an unresolved V gene, and why the rest are absent is not known. V, J and clone size are taken as reported in that table, and D and trimming were inferred from the DNA itself. The sample records around 230,000 clones, just under 85% of which are singletons. The top ten clones comprise 15% of the sample.

This sample is drawn from a study of blood T cell repertoires in COVID-19 (dated by TCRdb to the early 2020s). Describing the broader study: Samples covering the acute and convalescent phases of COVID-19 were provided by collaborators in the United States, Italy and Spain. The material from the prospective study consisted of cDNA or gDNA derived from T cells, B-cell-depleted T cells, or PBMCs. Deeply sampled blood TCRbeta repertoires from subjects exposed to, actively infected with, or recovered from COVID-19 were included in the dataset. The repertoires were released in a freely available public database meant as a resource for research on the immune response to SARS-CoV-2. The samples were drawn from the first 160 participants of the ongoing ImmuneRACE study and from roughly 1,300 subjects provided by 6 global collaborators. The sample metadata nearly always contained a de-identified subject ID, COVID-19 status, age in years and sex. Where HLA class I and class II types were available, the types were taken from metadata supplied by the sample provider, not from assay-based typing. General conclusions and limits of the study: Clinical and demographic metadata were provided uncurated, with the amount varying by source and participant.

In the prospective study, participants were about 18 to 100 years old, resided in about two dozen geographic areas of the United States, and were enrolled through a virtual design. Cohort assignment in the prospective study relied on participant-reported clinical history from a screening survey and a study questionnaire. For ImmuneRACE Cohort 3, a participant was defined as recovered based on two consecutive negative NP/OP PCR tests, clearance by a healthcare professional, or resolution of symptoms. In the prospective study, whole blood, serum and a nasopharyngeal or oropharyngeal swab were collected from each participant by mobile phlebotomists. Additional blood draws and questionnaires over an approximately two-month period could optionally be provided by prospective study participants. Before DNA extraction, blood samples from the prospective study were shipped at room temperature or frozen.

Sequenced input: PBMCs or T cells enriched from blood (not recorded which). The clonotype was recovered from a man in his forties who had recovered from COVID-19.

The DNA is as follows: TGTGCCAGCAGTGAAAGCCCGCTACTAGGAAGCCACGAGCAGTACTTC. Translated, it gives CASSESPLLGSHEQYF. The rearrangement joined TRBV6-1 to TRBJ2-7, with a tentative D gene TRBD2 over 5 matching bases. Between the V and J ends, shortened by 2 bases and 5 bases respectively, the junction contains 19 bases. Measured from the cysteine to the phenylalanine, the CDR3 is 16 residues long. Only the CDR3 DNA stays, 48 bases, in frame from base 1. CDR1 is given as MNHNS and CDR2 as SASEGT, both from the germline V gene.